This TCR beta chain was found in a study of T cell responses to AZD1222 COVID-19 vaccine. Sequenced by immunoSEQ multiplex PCR; TCRdb stores in-frame clones only, minus some. The sample has 85,000 to 90,000 clones; about nine tenths are singletons. Trimming removed 6 bases from V and 6 bases from J, with 9 bases in between. CDR3 length: 13 amino acids. Germline CDR1 and CDR2: MRHNA and SNTAGT. The study pooled second doses at about 4 or about 12 weeks. Specimen: peripheral blood, collected 28 days after the second AZD1222 dose. The sequence derives from an adult who received the AZD1222 COVID-19 vaccine. This sequence joins TRBV6-4 and TRBJ1-6; no clear D. This CDR3 is CASRSTSNSPLHF. CDR3 coding DNA: TGTGCCAGCAGGAGCACAAGTAATTCACCCCTCCACTTT.